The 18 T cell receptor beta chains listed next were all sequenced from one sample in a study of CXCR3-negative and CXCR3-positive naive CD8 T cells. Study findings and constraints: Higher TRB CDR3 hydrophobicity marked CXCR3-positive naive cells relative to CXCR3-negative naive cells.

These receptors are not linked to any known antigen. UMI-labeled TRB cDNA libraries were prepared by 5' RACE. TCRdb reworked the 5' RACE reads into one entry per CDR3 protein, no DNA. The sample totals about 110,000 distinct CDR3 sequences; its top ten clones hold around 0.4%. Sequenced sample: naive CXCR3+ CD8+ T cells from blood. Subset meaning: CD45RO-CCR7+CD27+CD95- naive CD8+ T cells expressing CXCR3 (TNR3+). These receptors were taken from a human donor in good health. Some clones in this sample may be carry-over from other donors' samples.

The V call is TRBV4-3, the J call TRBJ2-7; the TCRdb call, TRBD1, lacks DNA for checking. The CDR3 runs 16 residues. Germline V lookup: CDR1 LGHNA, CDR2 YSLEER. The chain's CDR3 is CASSQDRLQGAYEQYF.

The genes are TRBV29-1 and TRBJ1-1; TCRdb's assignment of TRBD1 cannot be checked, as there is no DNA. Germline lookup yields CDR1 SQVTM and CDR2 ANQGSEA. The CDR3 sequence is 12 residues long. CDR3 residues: CSADRDGTEAFF.

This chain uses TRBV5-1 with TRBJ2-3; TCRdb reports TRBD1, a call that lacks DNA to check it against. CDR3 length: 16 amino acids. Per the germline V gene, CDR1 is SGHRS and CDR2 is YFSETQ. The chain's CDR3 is CASSSWGQPGTDTQYF.

The chain's CDR3 is CASSPPRNEQFF. The chain recombines TRBV13 with TRBJ2-1; TCRdb designates TRBD1, a call that cannot be tested without DNA. Germline V gives CDR1 PRHDT, CDR2 FYEKMQ (reference sequence). This CDR3 has 12 amino acids.

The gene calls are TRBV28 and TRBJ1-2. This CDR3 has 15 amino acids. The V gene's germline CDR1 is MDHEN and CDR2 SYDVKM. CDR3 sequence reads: CASSYRAPHIYGYTF.

The CDR3: CASSKYGAAYEQYF. The V call is TRBV21-1, the J call TRBJ2-7; absent DNA, TCRdb's TRBD1 call cannot be checked. TRBV21-1 is marked as a pseudogene. The CDR3 runs 14 residues.

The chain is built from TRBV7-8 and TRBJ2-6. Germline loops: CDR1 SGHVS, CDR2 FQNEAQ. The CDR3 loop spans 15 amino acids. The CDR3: CASSPTISGANVLTF.

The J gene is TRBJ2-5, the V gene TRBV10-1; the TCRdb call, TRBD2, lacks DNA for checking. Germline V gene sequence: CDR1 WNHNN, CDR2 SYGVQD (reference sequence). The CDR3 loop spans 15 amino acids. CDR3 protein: CASSSIAGDQETQYF.

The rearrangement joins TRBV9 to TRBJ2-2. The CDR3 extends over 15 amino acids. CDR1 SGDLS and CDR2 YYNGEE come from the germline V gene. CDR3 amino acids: CASSVSYGYTGELFF. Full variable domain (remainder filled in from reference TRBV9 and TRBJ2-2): DSGVTQTPKHLITATGQRVTLRCSPRSGDLSVYWYQQSLDQGLQFLIQYYNGEERAKGNILERFSAQQFPDLHSELNLSSLELGDSALYFCASSVSYGYTGELFFGEGSRLTVL.

The CDR3 sequence: CASSKGYTEAFF. The chain recombines TRBV7-9 with TRBJ1-1; as DNA is missing, the TRBD1 call by TCRdb cannot be tested. This CDR3 is 12 amino acids long. Germline CDR1 and CDR2: SEHNR and FQNEAQ (reference sequence).

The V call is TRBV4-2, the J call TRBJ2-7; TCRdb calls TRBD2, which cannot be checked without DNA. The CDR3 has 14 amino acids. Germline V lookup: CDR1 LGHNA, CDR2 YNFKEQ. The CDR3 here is CASSQPGLADEQYF.

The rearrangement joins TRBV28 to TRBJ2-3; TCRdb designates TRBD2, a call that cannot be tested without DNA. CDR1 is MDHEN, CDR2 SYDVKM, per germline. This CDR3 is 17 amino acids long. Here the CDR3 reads CASSQGFSGPLADTQYF.

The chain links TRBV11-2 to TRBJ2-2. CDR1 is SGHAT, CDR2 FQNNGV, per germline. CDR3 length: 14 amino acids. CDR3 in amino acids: CASSSDPSVGELFF.

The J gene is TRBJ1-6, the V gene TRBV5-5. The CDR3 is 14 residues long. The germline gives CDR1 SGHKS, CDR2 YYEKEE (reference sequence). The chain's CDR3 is CASSLGPSNSPLHF. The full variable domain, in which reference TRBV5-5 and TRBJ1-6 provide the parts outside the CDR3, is DAGVTQSPTHLIKTRGQQVTLRCSPISGHKSVSWYQQVLGQGPQFIFQYYEKEERGRGNFPDRFSARQFPNYSSELNVNALLLGDSALYLCASSLGPSNSPLHFGNGTRLTVT.

The CDR3: CASTTNSEIYEQYF. The chain has TRBV7-9 and TRBJ2-7. The CDR3 totals 14 residues. Germline lookup yields CDR1 SEHNR and CDR2 FQNEAQ (reference sequence).

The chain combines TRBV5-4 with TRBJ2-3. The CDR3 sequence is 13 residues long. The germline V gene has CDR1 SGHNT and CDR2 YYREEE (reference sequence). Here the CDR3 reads CASSLQLTDTQYF.

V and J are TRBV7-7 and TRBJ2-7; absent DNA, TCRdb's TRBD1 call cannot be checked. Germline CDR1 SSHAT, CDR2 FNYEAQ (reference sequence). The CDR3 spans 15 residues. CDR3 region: CASSPGTGPSYEQYF. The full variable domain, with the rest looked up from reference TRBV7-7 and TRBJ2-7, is GAGVSQSPRYKVTKRGQDVTLRCDPISSHATLYWYQQALGQGPEFLTYFNYEAQPDKSGLPSDRFSAERPEGSISTLTIQRTEQRDSAMYRCASSPGTGPSYEQYFGPGTRLTVT.

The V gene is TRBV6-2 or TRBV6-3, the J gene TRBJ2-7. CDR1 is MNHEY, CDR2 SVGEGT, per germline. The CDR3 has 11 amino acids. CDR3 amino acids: CASSRPYEQYF.